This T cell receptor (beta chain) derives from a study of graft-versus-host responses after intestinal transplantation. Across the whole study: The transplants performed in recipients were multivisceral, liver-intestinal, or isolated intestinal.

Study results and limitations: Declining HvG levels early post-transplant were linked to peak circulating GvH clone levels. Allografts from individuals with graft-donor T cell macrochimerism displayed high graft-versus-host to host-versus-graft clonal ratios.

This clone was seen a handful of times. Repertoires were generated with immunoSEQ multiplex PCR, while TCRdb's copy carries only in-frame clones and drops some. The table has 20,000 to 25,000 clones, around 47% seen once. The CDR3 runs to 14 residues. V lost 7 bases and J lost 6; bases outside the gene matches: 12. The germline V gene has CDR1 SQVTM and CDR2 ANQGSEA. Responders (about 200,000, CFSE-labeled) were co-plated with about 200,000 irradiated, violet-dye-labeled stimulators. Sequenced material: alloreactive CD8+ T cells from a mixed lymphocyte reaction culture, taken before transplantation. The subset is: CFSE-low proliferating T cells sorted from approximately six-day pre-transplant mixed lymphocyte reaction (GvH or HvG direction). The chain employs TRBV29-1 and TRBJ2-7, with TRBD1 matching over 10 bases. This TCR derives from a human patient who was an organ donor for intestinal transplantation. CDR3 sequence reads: CSGTFRDRGGEQYF. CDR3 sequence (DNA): TGCAGCGGAACCTTCCGGGACAGGGGAGGCGAGCAGTACTTC.